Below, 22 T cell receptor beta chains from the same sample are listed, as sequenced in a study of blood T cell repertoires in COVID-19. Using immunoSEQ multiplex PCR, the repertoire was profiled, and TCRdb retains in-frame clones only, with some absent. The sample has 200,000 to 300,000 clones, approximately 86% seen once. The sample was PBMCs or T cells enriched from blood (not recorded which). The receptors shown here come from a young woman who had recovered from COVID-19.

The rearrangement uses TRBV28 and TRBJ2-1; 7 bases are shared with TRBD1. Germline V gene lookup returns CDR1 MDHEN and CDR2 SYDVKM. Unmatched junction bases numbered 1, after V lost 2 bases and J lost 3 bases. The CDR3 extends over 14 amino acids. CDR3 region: CASSLRQGYNEQFF. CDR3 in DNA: TGTGCCAGCAGTTTACGACAGGGCTACAATGAGCAGTTCTTC.

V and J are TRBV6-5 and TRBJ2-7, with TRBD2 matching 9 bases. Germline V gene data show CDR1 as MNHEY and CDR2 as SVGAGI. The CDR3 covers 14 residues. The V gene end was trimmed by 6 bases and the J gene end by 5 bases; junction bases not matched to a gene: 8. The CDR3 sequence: CASRPGLASHEQYF. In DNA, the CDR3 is TGTGCCAGCAGGCCGGGACTAGCTTCCCACGAGCAGTACTTC.

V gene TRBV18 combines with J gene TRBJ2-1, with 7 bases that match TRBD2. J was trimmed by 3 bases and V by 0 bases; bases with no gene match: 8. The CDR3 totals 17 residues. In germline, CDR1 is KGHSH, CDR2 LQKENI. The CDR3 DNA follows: TGTGCCAGCTCACCACCGGAGGGAGGGTTTGTCTACAATGAGCAGTTCTTC. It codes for CASSPPEGGFVYNEQFF.

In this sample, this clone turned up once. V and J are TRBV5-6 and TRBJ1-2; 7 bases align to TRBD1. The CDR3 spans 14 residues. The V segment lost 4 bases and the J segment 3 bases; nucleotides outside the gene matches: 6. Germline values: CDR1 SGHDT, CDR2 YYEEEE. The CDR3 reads CASSGRQGYYGYTF. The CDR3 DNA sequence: TGTGCCAGCAGCGGACGACAGGGTTACTATGGCTACACCTTC.

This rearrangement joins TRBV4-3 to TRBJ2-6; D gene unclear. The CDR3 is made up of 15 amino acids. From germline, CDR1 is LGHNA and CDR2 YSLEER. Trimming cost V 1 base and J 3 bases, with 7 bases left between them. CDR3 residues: CASSQGSLGANVLTF. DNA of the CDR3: TGCGCCAGCAGCCAAGGTAGCCTTGGGGCCAACGTCCTGACTTTC.

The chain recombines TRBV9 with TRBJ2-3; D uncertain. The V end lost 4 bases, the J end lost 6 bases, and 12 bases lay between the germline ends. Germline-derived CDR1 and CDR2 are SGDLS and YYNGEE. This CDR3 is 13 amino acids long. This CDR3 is CASSTTPFDTQYF. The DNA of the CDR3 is TGTGCCAGCAGCACCACTCCCTTCGATACGCAGTATTTT.

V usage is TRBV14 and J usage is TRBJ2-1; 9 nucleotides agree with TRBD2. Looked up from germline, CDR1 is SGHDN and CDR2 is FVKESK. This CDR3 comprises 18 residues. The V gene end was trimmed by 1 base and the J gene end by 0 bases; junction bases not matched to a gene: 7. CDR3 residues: CASSQGVTSGRSYNEQFF. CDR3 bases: TGTGCCAGCAGCCAAGGTGTGACTAGCGGACGCTCCTACAATGAGCAGTTCTTC.

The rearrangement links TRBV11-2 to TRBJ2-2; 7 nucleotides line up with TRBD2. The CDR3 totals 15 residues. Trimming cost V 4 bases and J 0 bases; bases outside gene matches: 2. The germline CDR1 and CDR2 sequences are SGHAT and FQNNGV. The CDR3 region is CASSSLAPNTGELFF. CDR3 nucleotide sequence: TGTGCCAGCAGCTCACTAGCGCCGAACACCGGGGAGCTGTTTTTT.

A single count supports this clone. For the CDR3, the DNA is TGTGCCAGCAGTTTGTCGGGAATGGGGGCGAACACTGAAGCTTTCTTT. Amino acids: CASSLSGMGANTEAFF. The rearrangement joins TRBV28 to TRBJ1-1; weak D call: TRBD1 (6 bases). The CDR3 consists of 16 residues. From germline, CDR1 is MDHEN and CDR2 SYDVKM. The V and J ends lost 3 bases and 1 base respectively, with 15 bases between them.

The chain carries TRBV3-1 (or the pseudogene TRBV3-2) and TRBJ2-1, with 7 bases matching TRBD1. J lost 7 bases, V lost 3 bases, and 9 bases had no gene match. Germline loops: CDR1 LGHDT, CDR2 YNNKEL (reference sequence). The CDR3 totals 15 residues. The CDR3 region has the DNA TGTGCCAGCAGCCATGACAGGGTTAGCGCGAATGAGCAGTTCTTC. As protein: CASSHDRVSANEQFF.

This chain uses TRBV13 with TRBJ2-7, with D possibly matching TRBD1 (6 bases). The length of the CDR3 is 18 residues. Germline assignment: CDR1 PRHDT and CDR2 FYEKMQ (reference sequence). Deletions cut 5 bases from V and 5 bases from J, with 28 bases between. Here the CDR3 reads CASSLGQNGGVLIDEQYF. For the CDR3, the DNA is TGTGCCAGCAGCCTGGGACAAAACGGTGGGGTCCTTATCGACGAGCAGTACTTC.

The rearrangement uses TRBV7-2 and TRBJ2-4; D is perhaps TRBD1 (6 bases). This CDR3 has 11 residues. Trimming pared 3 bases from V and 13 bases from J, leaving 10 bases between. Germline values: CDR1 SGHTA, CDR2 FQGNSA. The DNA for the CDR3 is TGTGCCAGCAGCTTTTTGGGGGCACAGTACTTC. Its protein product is CASSFLGAQYF.

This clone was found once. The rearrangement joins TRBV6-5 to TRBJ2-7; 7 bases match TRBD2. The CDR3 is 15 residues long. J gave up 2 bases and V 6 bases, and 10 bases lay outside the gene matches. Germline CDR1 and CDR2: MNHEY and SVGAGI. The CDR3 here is CASSPSGLAAYEQYF. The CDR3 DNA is TGTGCCAGCAGCCCCTCCGGGCTAGCGGCCTACGAGCAGTACTTC.

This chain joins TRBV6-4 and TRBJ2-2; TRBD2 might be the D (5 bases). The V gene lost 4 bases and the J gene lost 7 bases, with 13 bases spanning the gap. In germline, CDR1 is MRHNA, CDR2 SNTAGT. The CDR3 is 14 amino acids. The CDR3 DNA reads TGTGCCAGCAGTGTCCTAGCTTCGGTCGGGGAGCTGTTTTTT. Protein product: CASSVLASVGELFF.

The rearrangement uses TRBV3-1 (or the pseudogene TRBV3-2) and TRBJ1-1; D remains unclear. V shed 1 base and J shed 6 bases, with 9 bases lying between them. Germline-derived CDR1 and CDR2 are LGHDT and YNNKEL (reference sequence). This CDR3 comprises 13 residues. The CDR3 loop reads CASSQGGIPEAFF. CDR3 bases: TGTGCCAGCAGCCAAGGAGGGATCCCTGAAGCTTTCTTT.

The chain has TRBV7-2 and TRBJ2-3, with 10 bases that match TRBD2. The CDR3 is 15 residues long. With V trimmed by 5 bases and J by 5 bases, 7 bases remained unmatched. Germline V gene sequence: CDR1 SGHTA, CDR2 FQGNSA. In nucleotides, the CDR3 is TGTGCCAGCAGCCCTCAACCTAGCGGGGGAGATACGCAGTATTTT. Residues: CASSPQPSGGDTQYF.

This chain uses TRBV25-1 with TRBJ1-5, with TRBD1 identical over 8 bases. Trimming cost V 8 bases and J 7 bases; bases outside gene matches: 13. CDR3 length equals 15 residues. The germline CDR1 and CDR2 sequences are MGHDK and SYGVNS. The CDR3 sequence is CASVKAGTGSQPQHF. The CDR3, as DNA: TGTGCCAGCGTCAAAGCCGGGACAGGCAGCCAGCCCCAGCATTTT.

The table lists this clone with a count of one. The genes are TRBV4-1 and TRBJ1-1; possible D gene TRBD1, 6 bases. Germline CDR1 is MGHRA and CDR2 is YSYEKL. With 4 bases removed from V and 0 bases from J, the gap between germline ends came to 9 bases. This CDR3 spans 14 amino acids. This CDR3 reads CASSLDRLNTEAFF. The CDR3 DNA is TGCGCCAGCAGCCTCGACAGGTTGAACACTGAAGCTTTCTTT.

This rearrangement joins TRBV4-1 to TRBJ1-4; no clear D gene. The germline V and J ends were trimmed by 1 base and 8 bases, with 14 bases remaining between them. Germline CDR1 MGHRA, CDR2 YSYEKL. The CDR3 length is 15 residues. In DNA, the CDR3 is TGCGCCAGCAGCCAAGTGGGCCAGAGTCCCGAAAAACTGTTTTTT. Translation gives CASSQVGQSPEKLFF.

The CDR3 coding sequence is TGCGCCAGCAGCTTGATGGCGGGGGGTTCCAATGAGCAGTTCTTC. Encoded protein: CASSLMAGGSNEQFF. The chain has TRBV5-1 and TRBJ2-1; 8 bases are a match to TRBD2. This CDR3 has 15 amino acids. Germline values: CDR1 SGHRS, CDR2 YFSETQ. V trimming: 1 base; J trimming: 6 bases; junction bases outside the gene matches: 6.

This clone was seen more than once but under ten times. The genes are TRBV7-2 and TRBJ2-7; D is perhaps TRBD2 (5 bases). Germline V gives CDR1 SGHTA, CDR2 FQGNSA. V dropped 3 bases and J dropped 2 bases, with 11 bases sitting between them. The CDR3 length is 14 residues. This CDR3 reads CASSLEPGTYEQYF. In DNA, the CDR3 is TGTGCCAGCAGCTTGGAACCCGGGACCTACGAGCAGTACTTC.

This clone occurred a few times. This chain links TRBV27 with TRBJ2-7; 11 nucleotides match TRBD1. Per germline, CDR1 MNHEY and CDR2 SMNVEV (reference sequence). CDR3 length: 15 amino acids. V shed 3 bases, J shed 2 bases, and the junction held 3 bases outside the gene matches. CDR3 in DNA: TGTGCCAGCAGTTTGGGACAGGGGGTACCCTACGAGCAGTACTTC. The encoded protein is CASSLGQGVPYEQYF.